These 4 T cell receptor beta chains were sequenced from one sample in a study of PD-1 blockade in mismatch repair-deficient tumors. Generated by immunoSEQ multiplex PCR, the TCRdb table keeps only in-frame clones and is missing some. The sample carries some 21,000 clones, over 75% recorded once. The input for sequencing was PBMCs, taken 52 weeks after starting pembrolizumab. The receptors here all came from an adult with mismatch repair-deficient cancer.

The chain couples TRBV18 to TRBJ2-1; 13 nucleotides agree with TRBD2. In germline, CDR1 is KGHSH, CDR2 LQKENI. V was clipped by 5 bases and J by 5 bases; unmatched bases: 6. This CDR3 has 16 amino acids. The CDR3 loop is CASSNYGLAGDNEQFF. CDR3 bases: TGTGCCAGCTCAAACTATGGACTAGCGGGAGACAATGAGCAGTTCTTC. Filled out from reference TRBV18 and TRBJ2-1, the complete variable domain reads NAGVMQNPRHLVRRRGQEARLRCSPMKGHSHVYWYRQLPEEGLKFMVYLQKENIIDESGMPKERFSAEFPKEGPSILRIQQVVRGDSAAYFCASSNYGLAGDNEQFFGPGTRLTVL.

V gene TRBV5-4 combines with J gene TRBJ1-1, with 9 bases matching TRBD1. Germline assignment: CDR1 SGHNT and CDR2 YYREEE (reference sequence). CDR3 length equals 14 residues. J lost 1 base, V lost 5 bases, and 3 bases had no gene match. CDR3 coding DNA: TGTGCCAGCAGGGGGGGACAGGGGAACACTGAAGCTTTCTTT. Its protein is CASRGGQGNTEAFF.

This clone showed up just once. This chain uses TRBV7-3 with TRBJ2-1; D might be TRBD2 (6 bases). V was pared by 5 bases and J by 6 bases, with 17 bases between. The CDR3 contains 15 residues. Germline CDR1 is SGHTA and CDR2 is FQGTGA. The CDR3 protein is CASSHHSGTLNEQFF. The CDR3 DNA reads TGTGCCAGCAGCCACCATTCCGGGACTCTCAATGAGCAGTTCTTC.

CDR3 DNA sequence: TGTGCCAGCTCCCGGGACAGATCTGGAAACACCATATATTTT. Its protein product is CASSRDRSGNTIYF. The V and J genes are TRBV18 and TRBJ1-3; TRBD1 matches at 7 bases. V shed 6 bases, J shed 1 base, and the junction held 3 bases outside the gene matches. CDR1 is KGHSH and CDR2 is LQKENI in the germline V gene. The length of the CDR3 is 14 residues.